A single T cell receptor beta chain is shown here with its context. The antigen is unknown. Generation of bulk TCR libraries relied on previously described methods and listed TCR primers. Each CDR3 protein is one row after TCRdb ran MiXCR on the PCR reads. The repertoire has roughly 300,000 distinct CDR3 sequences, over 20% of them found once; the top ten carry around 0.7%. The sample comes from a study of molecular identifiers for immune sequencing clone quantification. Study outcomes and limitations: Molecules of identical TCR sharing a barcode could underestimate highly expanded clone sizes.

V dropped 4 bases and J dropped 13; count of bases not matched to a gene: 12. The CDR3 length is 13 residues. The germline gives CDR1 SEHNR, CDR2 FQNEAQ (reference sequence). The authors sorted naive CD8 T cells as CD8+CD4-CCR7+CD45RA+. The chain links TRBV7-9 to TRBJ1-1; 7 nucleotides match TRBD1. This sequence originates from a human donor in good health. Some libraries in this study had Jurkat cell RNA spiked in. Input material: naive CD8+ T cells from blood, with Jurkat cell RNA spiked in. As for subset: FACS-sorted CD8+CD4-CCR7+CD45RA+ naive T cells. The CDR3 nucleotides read TGTGCCAGCAGCTCGACAGGGTCTAAGGAGGTTTTCTTT. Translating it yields CASSSTGSKEVFF.